This T cell receptor beta chain was sequenced for a study of monozygotic twins with inflammatory bowel disease. The CDR3 has 14 residues. Germline V CDR1 and CDR2: DFQATT, SNEGSKA (reference sequence). TCRdb reprocessed the 5' RACE reads and reports one entry per CDR3 protein, with no DNA. The data include around 410,000 distinct CDR3 sequences; the top ten clones carry roughly 2.5%. The sequence was collected from a human donor with ulcerative colitis or Crohn's disease, or a healthy co-twin of an affected twin (not recorded which). The gene calls are TRBV20-1 and TRBJ2-1; the D gene TCRdb calls, TRBD2, cannot be checked with no DNA. Sequencing was performed on blood. The CDR3 protein is CSASRGVSYNEQFF.